This entry is about one TCR beta chain. No antigen is known for it. The sample belongs to a study of cytomegalovirus exposure and HLA in healthy donors. Study as a whole: Researchers previously reported finding fewer than 140 million unique TCR beta sequences from roughly 180 million T cells.

The length of the CDR3 is 14 residues. Trimming at V came to 7 bases and at J to 7 bases, leaving 11 bases not matched to a gene. In germline, CDR1 is SGHVS, CDR2 FQNEAQ. Study-level results: Among TCR beta chains, those listed as cytomegalovirus-associated numbered under 200. Later on, a genetic analysis was performed. It linked a missense variant in DCLRE1C with V- and J-gene trimming of TCR beta. A previous analysis found most TCR beta V segments productive roughly 87% or roughly 30% of the time.

13 Jbeta primers and 60 Vbeta primers were used for the PCR. The table came from immunoSEQ multiplex PCR; TCRdb's copy has only in-frame clones and leaves some out. The table includes more than 150,000 clones, around 72% detected once. The sequence was obtained from a woman aged 40-49 years in good health and CMV-seropositive. The source material was PBMCs. This rearrangement joins TRBV7-8 to TRBJ2-5; 8 nucleotides align to TRBD1. The CDR3 DNA follows: TGTGCCAGCACCCCCGAGGACAGGGACGGGACCCAGTACTTC. Translated, it gives CASTPEDRDGTQYF.